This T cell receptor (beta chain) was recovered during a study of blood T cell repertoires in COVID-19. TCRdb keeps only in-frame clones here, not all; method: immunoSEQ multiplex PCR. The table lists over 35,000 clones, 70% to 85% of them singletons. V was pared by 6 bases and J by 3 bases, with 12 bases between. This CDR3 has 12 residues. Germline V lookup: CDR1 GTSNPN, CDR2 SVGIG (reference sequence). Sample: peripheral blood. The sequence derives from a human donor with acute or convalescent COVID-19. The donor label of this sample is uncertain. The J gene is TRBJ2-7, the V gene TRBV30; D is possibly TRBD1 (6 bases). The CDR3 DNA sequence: TGTGCCTGCGTGGAAGGGGGCTACGAGCAGTACTTC. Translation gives CACVEGGYEQYF.